Shown below are 12 T cell receptor beta chains from a single sample sequenced in a study of T cells after yellow fever vaccination (dated by TCRdb to between 2018 and 2021). Per the publication, the treatment or condition label means: live attenuated yellow fever vaccine strain. Library construction relied on 5' RACE. Sequencer: Illumina HiSeq 2500. TCRdb ran its own pipeline on the public reads, namely fastp trimming at Q25 and MiXCR clone calling, and kept in-frame beta chains. Identical CDR3 proteins give one entry, which carries the most common genes and DNA. This sample gives about 220,000 distinct CDR3 sequences in total; approximately 6.3% of them show up just once. Of the sample, about 0.95% is held by the ten largest clones. The sample here was CD4+ T cells sorted from PBMCs, taken on the day of the yellow fever booster vaccination. These receptor sequences come from a man aged 30 to 39 who received the YFV17D yellow fever vaccine.

V and J are TRBV6-5 and TRBJ1-2; D is unresolved. Trimming cost V 2 bases and J 8 bases, with 6 bases left between them. CDR1 MNHEY and CDR2 SVGAGI come from the germline V gene. The CDR3 extends over 11 amino acids. In DNA, the CDR3 is TGTGCCAGCAGTTACATGGGGGGCTACACCTTC. It is translated as CASSYMGGYTF.

This clonotype was counted ten times or more. This chain joins TRBV5-1 and TRBJ2-7; D tentatively fits TRBD1 or TRBD2 (5 bases each). Germline CDR1 and CDR2: SGHRS and YFSETQ. This CDR3 spans 13 amino acids. Trimming pared 1 base from V and 4 bases from J, leaving 9 bases between. The DNA of the CDR3 is TGCGCCAGCAGCTTGAGAGGGGATTACGAGCAGTACTTC. It encodes CASSLRGDYEQYF. Filled out from reference TRBV5-1 and TRBJ2-7, the complete variable domain reads KAGVTQTPRYLIKTRGQQVTLSCSPISGHRSVSWYQQTPGQGLQFLFEYFSETQRNKGNFPGRFSGRQFSNSRSEMNVSTLELGDSALYLCASSLRGDYEQYFGPGTRLTVT.

This clonotype was detected ten times or more. J is TRBJ2-2 and V is TRBV3-1, with TRBD2 identical over 13 bases. The V and J ends lost 6 bases and 8 bases, in that order; junction bases with no gene match: 3. This CDR3 contains 14 residues. Germline V gene data show CDR1 as LGHDT and CDR2 as YNNKEL (reference sequence). The CDR3 loop is CASRTTSGRGELFF. The CDR3 nucleotides are TGTGCCAGCAGAACGACTAGCGGGAGGGGGGAGCTGTTTTTT.

Only a few counts were recorded for this clonotype. The chain links TRBV11-2 to TRBJ2-1, with D possibly being TRBD2 (6 bases). The CDR3 is 15 amino acids. Per the germline V gene, CDR1 is SGHAT and CDR2 is FQNNGV. V dropped 0 bases and J dropped 7 bases, with 13 bases sitting between them. CDR3 sequence (DNA): TGTGCCAGCAGCTTAGACGGAGGGCGGAGGAATGAGCAGTTCTTC. This translates into CASSLDGGRRNEQFF.

The chain uses TRBV10-3 and TRBJ2-7, with TRBD2 matching over 9 bases. J lost 3 bases, V lost 5 bases, and 11 bases had no gene match. There are 16 residues in the CDR3. Per germline, CDR1 ENHRY and CDR2 SYGVKD. This CDR3 reads CAISPNSLTSGYEQYF. CDR3 coding DNA: TGTGCCATCAGTCCAAACAGTTTGACTAGCGGCTACGAGCAGTACTTC.

This clonotype was observed many times. This chain uses TRBV5-8 with TRBJ1-3; no definite D call. The V gene's germline CDR1 is SGHTS and CDR2 YDEGEE. This CDR3 is 15 amino acids long. Between the trimmed V and J ends, which lost 0 bases and 4 bases, there was a span of 11 bases. In nucleotides, the CDR3 is TGTGCCAGCAGCTTGGTAGGACTACAAGGAAACACCATATATTTT. Amino acids: CASSLVGLQGNTIYF.

This chain connects TRBV10-3 to TRBJ2-5, with TRBD2 matching 9 bases. The CDR3 has 14 residues. CDR1 and CDR2 (germline): ENHRY, SYGVKD. The junction had 4 bases not matched to a gene; V was cut back by 3 bases and J by 5 bases. As DNA, the CDR3 is TGTGCCATCAGTGATAGCGGGAGAGTGGAGACCCAGTACTTC. Its protein product is CAISDSGRVETQYF.

In this sample, this clonotype turned up a few times. The chain combines TRBV7-9 with TRBJ2-1; 7 nucleotides match TRBD2. The CDR3 is 16 residues long. V was clipped by 1 base and J by 8 bases; unmatched bases: 11. Germline V gene data show CDR1 as SEHNR and CDR2 as FQNEAQ (reference sequence). The CDR3 is CASSLVAGLVAYEQFF. The CDR3 DNA reads as TGTGCCAGCAGCTTAGTTGCCGGACTAGTCGCCTATGAGCAGTTCTTC.

Ten or more counts support this clonotype. The chain couples TRBV21-1 to TRBJ1-2; the table's TRBD1 call for D was not verified on the DNA. TRBV21-1 is a pseudogene. The CDR3 sequence is 16 residues long. The CDR3 loop reads CASSKEGTLKNYGYTF. The DNA of the CDR3 is TGTGCCAGCAGCAAAGAGGGGACACTCAAAAACTATGGCTACACCTTC.

This clonotype was observed at least ten times. V gene TRBV4-2 combines with J gene TRBJ2-1; 7 bases map to TRBD2. Germline CDR1 reads LGHNA; CDR2 reads YNFKEQ. The CDR3 consists of 16 residues. Germline trimming cut 3 bases from V and 1 base from J; bases unmatched to any gene: 6. CDR3 residues: CASSQDLAASYNEQFF. The CDR3 DNA follows: TGTGCCAGCAGCCAGGACCTAGCGGCGTCCTACAATGAGCAGTTCTTC.

This clonotype came up many times. The V call is TRBV20-1, the J call TRBJ2-3; tentative D call: TRBD2 (6 bases). Germline V gene lookup returns CDR1 DFQATT and CDR2 SNEGSKA (reference sequence). V gave up 8 bases and J gave up 1 base, with 13 bases separating them. The CDR3 is 13 residues long. The CDR3 bases are TGCAGTCAAGTGGGGGGAGGCACAGATACGCAGTATTTT. This gives the protein CSQVGGGTDTQYF.

The chain joins TRBV5-1 to TRBJ2-3, with 8 bases identical to TRBD2. The CDR3 is 15 residues long. Looked up from germline, CDR1 is SGHRS and CDR2 is YFSETQ. With 5 bases clipped from V and 5 bases from J, the junction kept 10 bases outside the gene matches. Written as DNA, the CDR3 is TGCGCCAGCAGGCATAGCGGGACTCAAGGAGATACGCAGTATTTT. Its protein product is CASRHSGTQGDTQYF. The full variable domain, completed using reference TRBV5-1 and TRBJ2-3, is KAGVTQTPRYLIKTRGQQVTLSCSPISGHRSVSWYQQTPGQGLQFLFEYFSETQRNKGNFPGRFSGRQFSNSRSEMNVSTLELGDSALYLCASRHSGTQGDTQYFGPGTRLTVL.